This entry features one T cell receptor beta chain sequence. The data derive from a study of blood T cell repertoires in COVID-19. Sequenced by immunoSEQ multiplex PCR; TCRdb stores in-frame clones only, minus some. The sample yields about 230,000 clones, approximately 85% seen once. V was pared by 2 bases and J by 7 bases, with 15 bases between. This CDR3 spans 15 amino acids. Germline V gene sequence: CDR1 MNHEY, CDR2 SVGAGI. Source material: peripheral blood. The chain is built from TRBV6-5 and TRBJ1-5; weak D call: TRBD1 (6 bases). The sequence was collected from a man between 40 and 49 years old with acute or convalescent COVID-19. The CDR3, as DNA: TGTGCCAGCAGTTACCGGGGACCCAGGGGACAGCCCCAGCATTTT. Its protein is CASSYRGPRGQPQHF.